These 14 T cell receptor beta chains share one sample of origin, sequenced in a study of T cells after yellow fever vaccination. TCRdb reprocessed the 5' RACE reads via MiXCR and lists one record per CDR3 protein. The sample records some 300,000 distinct CDR3 sequences, about 3.5% being singletons. The sample in question was PBMCs, obtained on the day of the yellow fever booster vaccination. These receptors were taken from a man aged 18 to 30 who received the YFV17D yellow fever vaccine.

In its sample, this clonotype was seen a few times. The chain carries TRBV29-1 and TRBJ1-1; a possible D gene is TRBD1 (6 bases). This CDR3 is 11 amino acids long. Trimming took off 7 bases at V and 0 bases at J, with 6 bases between the two ends. Germline values: CDR1 SQVTM, CDR2 ANQGSEA. The CDR3 protein is CSAGVNTEAFF. CDR3 sequence (DNA): TGCAGCGCAGGGGTGAACACTGAAGCTTTCTTT.

This clonotype was counted a few times. This chain uses TRBV6-5 with TRBJ2-5; D call uncertain. With 5 bases removed from V and 5 bases from J, the gap between germline ends came to 15 bases. The CDR3 consists of 14 residues. Germline lookup yields CDR1 MNHEY and CDR2 SVGAGI. CDR3 DNA: TGTGCCAGCAGTCCCTATCGTAGGGCTGAGACCCAGTACTTC. The encoded protein is CASSPYRRAETQYF.

This sequence joins TRBV20-1 and TRBJ2-5, with D possibly matching TRBD1 (6 bases). The CDR3 is 12 residues long. Germline lookup yields CDR1 DFQATT and CDR2 SNEGSKA (reference sequence). Trimming left V 8 bases short and J 5 bases short, with 15 bases between. CDR3 sequence: CSPEGVGETQYF. The CDR3 DNA sequence: TGCAGTCCAGAGGGGGTGGGGGAGACCCAGTACTTC.

The sample holds many counts of this clonotype. V is TRBV15 and J is TRBJ1-6; D not certain. V shed 1 base and J shed 0 bases, with 7 bases lying between them. The CDR3 extends over 16 amino acids. The germline CDR1 and CDR2 sequences are LNHNV and YYDKDF (reference sequence). The CDR3 reads CATSRGGDSYNSPLHF. CDR3 DNA: TGTGCCACCAGCAGAGGGGGAGACTCCTATAATTCACCCCTCCACTTT.

This clonotype has a count of ten or more. This chain links TRBV6-5 with TRBJ2-7; 8 bases match TRBD1. The germline V gene encodes CDR1 MNHEY and CDR2 SVGAGI. CDR3 size: 14 residues. Trimming took 2 bases from V and 1 from J; bases not matched to a gene: 1. As DNA, the CDR3 is TGTGCCAGCAGTTACAGGGACAGGTCCTACGAGCAGTACTTC. Its protein is CASSYRDRSYEQYF.

This clonotype was seen more than once but under ten times. This rearrangement joins TRBV4-2 to TRBJ2-3; D is unresolved. This CDR3 is 13 amino acids long. CDR1 and CDR2 (germline): LGHNA, YNFKEQ. Trimming shortened V by 2 bases and J by 4 bases, and 7 bases separated the two germline ends. Here the CDR3 reads CASSQSPADTQYF. The CDR3 nucleotides read TGTGCCAGCAGCCAATCGCCCGCAGATACGCAGTATTTT.

A few counts support this clonotype. The rearrangement links TRBV4-2 to TRBJ2-2; 9 nucleotides agree with TRBD1. This CDR3 is 16 amino acids long. Trimming took 1 base from V and 7 from J; bases not matched to a gene: 7. Germline CDR1 and CDR2: LGHNA and YNFKEQ. Here the CDR3 DNA reads TGTGCCAGCAGCCAAGCAGGACAGGGGCTAATCGGGGAGCTGTTTTTT. As protein: CASSQAGQGLIGELFF.

This rearrangement joins TRBV4-3 to TRBJ1-2; D perhaps matches TRBD1 (6 bases). The length of the CDR3 is 16 residues. V lost 5 bases to trimming and J lost 4 bases, with 20 bases between them. Germline V lookup: CDR1 LGHNA, CDR2 YSLEER. Here the CDR3 DNA reads TGCGCCAGCAGCTATACCCCGGTCGGACAGAGCTATGGCTACACCTTC. Its protein product is CASSYTPVGQSYGYTF.

The rearrangement joins TRBV19 to TRBJ2-1; either TRBD1 or TRBD2 may supply D (6 bases each). Germline V lookup: CDR1 LNHDA, CDR2 SQIVND (reference sequence). V was clipped by 4 bases and J by 9 bases, with 7 bases between them. The CDR3 runs to 11 residues. This chain's CDR3 is CASSRGAEQFF. The CDR3 DNA reads as TGTGCCAGTAGTAGGGGGGCTGAGCAGTTCTTC.

This clonotype has a handful of counts. The chain links TRBV7-2 to TRBJ2-2; D is ambiguous. The CDR3 extends over 13 amino acids. CDR1 is SGHTA, CDR2 FQGNSA, per germline. The V end lost 2 bases, the J end lost 5 bases, and 6 bases lay between the germline ends. The CDR3: CASSLNPTGELFF. The CDR3 DNA follows: TGTGCCAGCAGCTTAAACCCGACCGGGGAGCTGTTTTTT.

About this clonotype: A much larger clonotype is one base distant, so this may be a read error. V is TRBV20-1 and J is TRBJ2-3; 9 bases match TRBD2. This CDR3 contains 15 residues. Looked up from germline, CDR1 is DFQATT and CDR2 is SNEGSKA (reference sequence). DNA of the CDR3: TGCAGTACTAGAGTCCAGCGGGGGGAAGCAGATACGCAGTATTTT. Protein sequence: CSTRVQRGEADTQYF.

This clonotype was counted at least ten times. The chain is built from TRBV6-2 or TRBV6-3 and TRBJ2-1, with TRBD2 as a possible D gene (5 bases). Germline-derived CDR1 and CDR2 are MNHEY and SVGEGT. The CDR3 totals 12 residues. V dropped 8 bases and J dropped 4 bases, with 9 bases sitting between them. CDR3 in DNA: TGTGCCAGCTTAAGGACTTACAATGAGCAGTTCTTC. Translation gives CASLRTYNEQFF.

The chain employs TRBV25-1 and TRBJ2-6, with D perhaps matching TRBD1 (6 bases). Trimming left V 2 bases short and J 2 bases short, with 13 bases between. The V gene's germline CDR1 is MGHDK and CDR2 SYGVNS. The CDR3 is 17 residues long. CDR3 DNA sequence: TGTGCCAGCAGTGAACCGACCAGGGGAGCTGGGGCCAACGTCCTGACTTTC. Translating it yields CASSEPTRGAGANVLTF.

The table lists this clonotype with many counts. The chain joins TRBV5-1 to TRBJ2-3; 9 nucleotides align to TRBD2. Germline V gene lookup returns CDR1 SGHRS and CDR2 YFSETQ. Trimming cost V 0 bases and J 1 base; bases outside gene matches: 3. This CDR3 has 16 residues. The CDR3 spells CASSLAPSGGTDTQYF. DNA of the CDR3: TGCGCCAGCAGCTTGGCGCCTAGCGGGGGCACAGATACGCAGTATTTT.